A selection of T cell receptor beta chains follows, all from one sample in a study of graft-versus-host responses after intestinal transplantation. Assay used: immunoSEQ multiplex PCR; TCRdb lists only in-frame clones, some missing. The table includes around 21,000 clones, 55% to 70% detected once. The sample consisted of alloreactive CD4+ T cells from a mixed lymphocyte reaction culture, taken before intestinal transplant. The receptor set was obtained from a human patient who received an intestinal transplant. CDR3s include the opening cysteine and the closing phenylalanine or tryptophan. A D gene is named only where the DNA matches it firmly. Rows give clone size only sometimes, using once, few, many, or a class for an expanded clone.

D: NA
size: NA
length: 15
J: TRBJ1-4
V: TRBV9
DNA: TGTGCCAGCAGCGTAGCTGGGGGGAATGAGGAAAAACTGTTTTTT
CDR3: CASSVAGGNEEKLFF

D: NA
size: NA
length: 16
J: TRBJ2-3
V: TRBV27
DNA: TGTGCCAGCAGTTTTAGGGGGAGGGCCTTTGGGAATACGCAGTATTTT
CDR3: CASSFRGRAFGNTQYF

D: NA
size: NA
length: 14
J: TRBJ2-3
V: TRBV6-6
DNA: TGTGCCAGCAGTTATATCCAGGGAGGGGGTACGCAGTATTTT
CDR3: CASSYIQGGGTQYF

D: NA
size: NA
length: 15
J: TRBJ2-7
V: TRBV5-1
DNA: TGCGCCAGCAGCTTGGGGGCTTCCCTTAACTACGAGCAGTACTTC
CDR3: CASSLGASLNYEQYF

D: TRBD2
size: NA
length: 14
J: TRBJ2-4
V: TRBV6-6
DNA: TGTGCCAGCAGTTACGCGGGAGTCAAAAACATTCAGTACTTC
CDR3: CASSYAGVKNIQYF

D: NA
size: NA
length: 15
J: TRBJ2-3
V: TRBV18
DNA: TGTGCCAGCTCATACAGGATAGTAAGCACAGATACGCAGTATTTT
CDR3: CASSYRIVSTDTQYF

D: NA
size: few
length: 14
J: TRBJ2-6
V: TRBV14
DNA: TGTGCCAGCAGCCAAGTATCCGGGGCCAACGTCCTGACTTTC
CDR3: CASSQVSGANVLTF

D: TRBD1
size: few
length: 15
J: TRBJ1-5
V: TRBV6-1
DNA: TGTGCCAGCAGTGACGGACAGGGGGCGGCTCGGCCCCAGCATTTT
CDR3: CASSDGQGAARPQHF

D: NA
size: NA
length: 13
J: TRBJ2-1
V: TRBV7-2
DNA: TGTGCCAGCAGCTTAGCGGGGGGCAATGAGCAGTTCTTC
CDR3: CASSLAGGNEQFF

D: TRBD2
size: few
length: 15
J: TRBJ2-5
V: TRBV5-1
DNA: TGCGCCAGCAGCTTGGGGCAGACTAGCGGAGAGACCCAGTACTTC
CDR3: CASSLGQTSGETQYF

D: TRBD2
size: NA
length: 17
J: TRBJ2-1
V: TRBV27
DNA: TGTGCCAGCAGTTCGACTAGCGGGAGGGCCCTTAACAATGAGCAGTTCTTC
CDR3: CASSSTSGRALNNEQFF

D: TRBD1
size: NA
length: 13
J: TRBJ1-3
V: TRBV7-3
DNA: TGTGCCAGCAGCACCGGACAGGGGAACACCATATATTTT
CDR3: CASSTGQGNTIYF

D: NA
size: NA
length: 12
J: TRBJ1-2
V: TRBV5-8
DNA: TGTGCCAGCAGCTTGCGGGGCTATGGCTACACCTTC
CDR3: CASSLRGYGYTF

D: NA
size: NA
length: 14
J: TRBJ2-7
V: TRBV27
DNA: TGTGCCAGCAGTCCCCACAGGGAGGGCTACGAGCAGTACTTC
CDR3: CASSPHREGYEQYF

D: NA
size: few
length: 15
J: TRBJ2-6
V: TRBV5-1
DNA: TGCGCCAGCAGGCCTGCCGGAGTTGGGGCCAACGTCCTGACTTTC
CDR3: CASRPAGVGANVLTF

D: NA
size: once
length: 13
J: TRBJ1-2
V: TRBV6-5
DNA: TGTGCCAGCAGTTCGCAGGGTTACTATGGCTACACCTTC
CDR3: CASSSQGYYGYTF

D: NA
size: NA
length: 13
J: TRBJ2-3
V: TRBV30
DNA: TGTGCCTGGAGTGGGGGCGTCACAGATACGCAGTATTTT
CDR3: CAWSGGVTDTQYF